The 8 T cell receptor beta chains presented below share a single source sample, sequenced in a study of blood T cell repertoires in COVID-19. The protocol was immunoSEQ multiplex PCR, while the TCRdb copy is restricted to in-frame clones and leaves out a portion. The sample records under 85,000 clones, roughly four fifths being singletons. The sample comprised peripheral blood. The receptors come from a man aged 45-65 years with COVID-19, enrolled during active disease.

CDR3 region: CSASSGGSEIEKLFF. CDR3 in DNA: TGCAGTGCTAGTTCAGGGGGATCAGAGATTGAAAAACTGTTTTTT. The rearrangement joins TRBV20-1 to TRBJ1-4; 7 bases agree with TRBD1. With 3 bases clipped from V and 7 bases from J, the junction kept 11 bases outside the gene matches. This CDR3 has 15 residues. CDR1 is DFQATT and CDR2 is SNEGSKA in the germline V gene (reference sequence).

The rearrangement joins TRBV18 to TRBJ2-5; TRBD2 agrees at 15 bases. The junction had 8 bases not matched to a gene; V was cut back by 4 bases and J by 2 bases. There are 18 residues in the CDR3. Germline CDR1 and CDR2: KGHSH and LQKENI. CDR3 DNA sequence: TGTGCCAGCTCACAAGGACTAGCGGGGGGGTCCGGTCAAGAGACCCAGTACTTC. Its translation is CASSQGLAGGSGQETQYF.

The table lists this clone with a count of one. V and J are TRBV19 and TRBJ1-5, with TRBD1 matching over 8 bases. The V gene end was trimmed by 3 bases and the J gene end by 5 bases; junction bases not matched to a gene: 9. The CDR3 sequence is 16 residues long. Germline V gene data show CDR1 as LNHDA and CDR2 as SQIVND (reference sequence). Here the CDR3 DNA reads TGTGCCAGTAGTATTCTAATTGGGACAGGTCATCAGCCCCAGCATTTT. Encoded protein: CASSILIGTGHQPQHF. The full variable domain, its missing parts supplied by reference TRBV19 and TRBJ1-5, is DGGITQSPKYLFRKEGQNVTLSCEQNLNHDAMYWYRQDPGQGLRLIYYSQIVNDFQKGDIAEGYSVSREKKESFPLTVTSAQKNPTAFYLCASSILIGTGHQPQHFGDGTRLSIL.

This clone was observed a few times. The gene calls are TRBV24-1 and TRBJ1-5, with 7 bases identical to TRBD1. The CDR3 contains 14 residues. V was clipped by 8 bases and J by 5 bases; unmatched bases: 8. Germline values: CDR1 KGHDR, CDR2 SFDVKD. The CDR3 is CATNLPRGDQPQHF. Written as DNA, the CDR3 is TGTGCCACCAACCTGCCCAGGGGGGATCAGCCCCAGCATTTT.

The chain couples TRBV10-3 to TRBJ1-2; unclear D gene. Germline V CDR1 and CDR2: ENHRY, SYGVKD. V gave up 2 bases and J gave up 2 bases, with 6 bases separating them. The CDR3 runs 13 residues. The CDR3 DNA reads TGTGCCATCAGTGAGGGCGGGAACTATGGCTACACCTTC. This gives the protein CAISEGGNYGYTF.

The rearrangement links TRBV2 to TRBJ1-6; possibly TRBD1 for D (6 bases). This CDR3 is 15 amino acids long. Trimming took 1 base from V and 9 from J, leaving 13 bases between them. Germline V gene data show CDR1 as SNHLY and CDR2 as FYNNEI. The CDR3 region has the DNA TGTGCCAGCAGTGAAGTCCCGGCAGGGGTTTCACCCCTCCACTTT. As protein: CASSEVPAGVSPLHF.

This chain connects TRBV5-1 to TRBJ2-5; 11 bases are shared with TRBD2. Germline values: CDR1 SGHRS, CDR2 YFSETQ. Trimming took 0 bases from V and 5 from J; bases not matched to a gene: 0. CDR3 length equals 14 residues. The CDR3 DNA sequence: TGCGCCAGCAGCTTGGGGACTAGCGGGGAGACCCAGTACTTC. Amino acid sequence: CASSLGTSGETQYF.

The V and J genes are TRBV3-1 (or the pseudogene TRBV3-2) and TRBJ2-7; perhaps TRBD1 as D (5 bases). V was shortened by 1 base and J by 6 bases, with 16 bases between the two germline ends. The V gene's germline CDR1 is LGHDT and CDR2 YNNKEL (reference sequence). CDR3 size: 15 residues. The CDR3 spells CASSQGSQGISEQYF. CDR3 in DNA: TGTGCCAGCAGCCAAGGGTCGCAGGGCATCTCCGAGCAGTACTTC.